The 18 T cell receptor beta chains reported below all come from one sample, sequenced in a study of T cell repertoires in cytomegalovirus infection. One entry per CDR3 protein results from TCRdb running MiXCR on the reads. This sample has about 680,000 distinct CDR3 sequences, with 20% to 25% found just once. Sample: CD8+ T cells from PBMCs. The receptors stem from a human donor in good health (CMV status not recorded). Some clones in this sample may be carry-over from other donors' samples.

This clonotype was seen only once. Given a much more abundant clone one base away, this may be a read error. This sequence joins TRBV7-2 and TRBJ1-2; D unresolved. The CDR3 consists of 16 residues. Trimming pared 0 bases from V and 6 bases from J, leaving 17 bases between. Germline assignment: CDR1 SGHTA and CDR2 FQGNSA. This chain's CDR3 is CASSLAFVQTIDGYTF. CDR3 coding DNA: TGTGCCAGCAGCTTAGCTTTCGTTCAGACTATCGATGGCTACACCTTC.

This clonotype appeared a few times. This chain uses TRBV29-1 with TRBJ1-1; 9 bases line up with TRBD1. The germline V gene has CDR1 SQVTM and CDR2 ANQGSEA. There are 11 residues in the CDR3. V was pared by 2 bases and J by 13 bases, with 5 bases of the junction left unmatched. The CDR3 DNA sequence: TGCAGCGTTGAACGGAGACAGGGGGGTTTCTTT. Residues: CSVERRQGGFF.

The chain couples TRBV27 to TRBJ1-1; D gene ambiguous. The germline V and J ends were trimmed by 0 bases and 4 bases, with 9 bases remaining between them. This CDR3 has 14 amino acids. The germline V gene encodes CDR1 MNHEY and CDR2 SMNVEV (reference sequence). The CDR3 protein is CASSLSVQSTEAFF. DNA of the CDR3: TGTGCCAGCAGTTTATCGGTGCAGTCCACTGAAGCTTTCTTT.

This clonotype was recorded a few times. The germline gene is not matched at one end of the junction; a read error may be the cause. This sequence joins TRBV7-9 and TRBJ2-7, with D hard to call. Germline CDR1 and CDR2: SEHNR and FQNEAQ (reference sequence). This CDR3 is built from 13 residues. The CDR3 spells CTSSLTDVYEQYF. As DNA, the CDR3 is TGTACCAGCAGCTTAACGGACGTTTACGAGCAGTACTTC.

J is TRBJ2-1 and V is TRBV12-3 or TRBV12-4, with 7 positions matching TRBD2. The CDR3 covers 17 residues. After removal of 2 bases from V and 3 bases from J, the junction contained 10 bases not matched to a gene. CDR3 sequence: CASSLSPTGGYYNEQFF. Written as DNA, the CDR3 is TGTGCCAGCAGTTTATCCCCGACGGGGGGTTACTACAATGAGCAGTTCTTC.

This clonotype was counted ten times or more. The V and J genes are TRBV28 and TRBJ2-1; tentatively, D is TRBD1 or TRBD2 (5 bases each). CDR1 and CDR2 (germline): MDHEN, SYDVKM. Trimming stripped 4 bases from V and 5 bases from J, with 12 bases between. The CDR3 has 14 residues. The CDR3 DNA sequence: TGTGCCAGCAGTTACCGGGGACCGCACAATGAGCAGTTCTTC. This codes for CASSYRGPHNEQFF.

This chain connects TRBV5-1 to TRBJ2-1, with 10 positions matching TRBD1. CDR1 and CDR2 (germline): SGHRS, YFSETQ. Trimming cost V 5 bases and J 5 bases; bases outside gene matches: 4. This CDR3 is built from 14 residues. The CDR3 DNA reads as TGCGCCAGCAGACTGGGGACAGGGGACAATGAGCAGTTCTTC. Amino acids: CASRLGTGDNEQFF.

The rearrangement joins TRBV2 to TRBJ2-7, with 10 bases matching TRBD1. The CDR3 length is 14 residues. The germline CDR1 and CDR2 sequences are SNHLY and FYNNEI. V was pared by 5 bases and J by 5 bases, with 6 bases of the junction left unmatched. The DNA for the CDR3 is TGTGCCAGCAGTCCCTGGGACAGGGGTCACGAGCAGTACTTC. The encoded protein is CASSPWDRGHEQYF.

The table lists this clonotype with a few counts. The V and J genes are TRBV6-2 or TRBV6-3 and TRBJ2-3; D call uncertain. V was trimmed by 2 bases and J by 4 bases, leaving 10 bases between them. From germline, CDR1 is MNHEY and CDR2 SVGEGT. The CDR3 is 14 amino acids. CDR3 amino acids: CASSYAGGADTQYF. CDR3 DNA sequence: TGTGCCAGCAGTTACGCCGGTGGGGCAGATACGCAGTATTTT.

There are many counts of this clonotype. The genes are TRBV7-8 and TRBJ2-1; the match to TRBD2 covers 9 bases. This CDR3 is built from 17 residues. The J segment lost 0 bases and the V segment lost 0 bases, leaving 3 bases of the junction unmatched. CDR1 SGHVS and CDR2 FQNEAQ come from the germline V gene. The CDR3 DNA is TGTGCCAGCAGCTTAGCTGGCGGGGGGGCCTCCTACAATGAGCAGTTCTTC. This encodes CASSLAGGGASYNEQFF.

V is TRBV29-1 and J is TRBJ1-2; 9 bases agree with TRBD1. V trimming: 3 bases; J trimming: 8 bases; junction bases outside the gene matches: 10. The CDR3 length is 14 residues. Per germline, CDR1 SQVTM and CDR2 ANQGSEA. The CDR3 reads CSVDDDRGGGGYTF. As DNA, the CDR3 is TGCAGCGTTGACGATGACAGGGGGGGCGGCGGCTACACCTTC.

The chain employs TRBV29-1 and TRBJ1-2; D is unclear. Trimming removed 2 bases from V and 6 bases from J, with 7 bases in between. The CDR3 has 11 amino acids. CDR1 is SQVTM and CDR2 is ANQGSEA in the germline V gene. For the CDR3, the DNA is TGCAGCGTTGAAAGGCGGAATGGCTACACCTTC. It is translated as CSVERRNGYTF.

This clonotype showed up many times. This chain links TRBV12-3 or TRBV12-4 with TRBJ2-3; the match to TRBD2 covers 10 bases. CDR3 length equals 15 residues. The trim removed 5 bases at V and 2 bases at J, leaving 4 bases unmatched. The DNA of the CDR3 is TGTGCCAGCAGTACTAGCGGGGACCACACAGATACGCAGTATTTT. Its protein product is CASSTSGDHTDTQYF.

This clonotype was counted at least ten times. The chain couples TRBV12-3 or TRBV12-4 to TRBJ1-1; 7 nucleotides align to TRBD1. V trimming: 3 bases; J trimming: 6 bases; junction bases outside the gene matches: 4. CDR3 length: 13 amino acids. CDR3 DNA sequence: TGTGCCAGCAGTTTCAGGGGGGGCCCTGAAGCTTTCTTT. It encodes CASSFRGGPEAFF.

This chain joins TRBV25-1 and TRBJ1-2; D not resolved. This CDR3 is built from 11 residues. Germline assignment: CDR1 MGHDK and CDR2 SYGVNS. Trimming took off 3 bases at V and 8 bases at J, with 7 bases between the two ends. The CDR3 reads CASSDQWGYTF. The CDR3, as DNA: TGTGCCAGCAGTGATCAGTGGGGCTACACCTTC.

This clonotype was observed a handful of times. This rearrangement joins TRBV5-4 to TRBJ2-1; no reliable D call. This CDR3 is built from 10 residues. V lost 7 bases to trimming and J lost 8 bases, with 7 bases between them. From germline, CDR1 is SGHNT and CDR2 YYREEE (reference sequence). As DNA, the CDR3 is TGTGCCAGCCCCCCATATGAGCAGTTCTTC. It translates to CASPPYEQFF.

This clonotype was detected only a few times. The V gene is TRBV20-1, the J gene TRBJ1-2; maybe TRBD1 (5 bases). V was trimmed by 1 base and J by 1 base, leaving 10 bases between them. Germline lookup yields CDR1 DFQATT and CDR2 SNEGSKA (reference sequence). The CDR3 length is 14 residues. In DNA, the CDR3 is TGCAGTGCTAGAGTAGGCAGGGATAACTATGGCTACACCTTC. Translation: CSARVGRDNYGYTF.

V usage is TRBV2 and J usage is TRBJ2-2; a possible D gene is TRBD1 (6 bases). Germline CDR1 reads SNHLY; CDR2 reads FYNNEI. The CDR3 is made up of 14 amino acids. Trimming removed 11 bases from V and 7 bases from J, with 20 bases in between. The DNA for the CDR3 is TGTGCCGGAAATCAGGGGAAGTTGAGCGGGGAGCTGTTTTTT. The encoded protein is CAGNQGKLSGELFF.